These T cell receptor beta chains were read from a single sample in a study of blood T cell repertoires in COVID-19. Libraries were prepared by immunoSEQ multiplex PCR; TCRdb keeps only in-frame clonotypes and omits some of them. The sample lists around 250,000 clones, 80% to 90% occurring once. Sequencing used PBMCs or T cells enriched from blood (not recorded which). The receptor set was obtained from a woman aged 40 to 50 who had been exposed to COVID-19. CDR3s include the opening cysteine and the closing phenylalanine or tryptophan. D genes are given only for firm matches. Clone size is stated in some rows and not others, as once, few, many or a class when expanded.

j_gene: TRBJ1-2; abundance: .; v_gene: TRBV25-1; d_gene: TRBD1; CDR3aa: CASSESPGGSYGYTF; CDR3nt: TGTGCCAGCAGTGAATCCCCAGGGGGCAGCTATGGCTACACCTTC
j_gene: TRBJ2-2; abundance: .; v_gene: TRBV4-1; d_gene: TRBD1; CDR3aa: CASSPIPTGLTGELFF; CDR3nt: TGCGCCAGCAGCCCTATTCCGACAGGGCTGACCGGGGAGCTGTTTTTT
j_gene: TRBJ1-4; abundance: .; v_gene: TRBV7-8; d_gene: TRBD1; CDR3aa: CASSPKRQGISYEKLFF; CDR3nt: TGTGCCAGCAGTCCTAAGAGACAGGGGATCTCCTATGAAAAACTGTTTTTT
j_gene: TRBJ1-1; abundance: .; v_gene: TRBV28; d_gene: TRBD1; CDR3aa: CASSRQGLNTEAFF; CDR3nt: TGTGCCAGCAGCCGACAGGGGTTGAACACTGAAGCTTTCTTT
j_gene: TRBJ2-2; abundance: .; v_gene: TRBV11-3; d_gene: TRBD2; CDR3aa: CASSLSGRPGELFF; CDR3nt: TGTGCCAGCAGCCTTAGCGGGAGGCCCGGGGAGCTGTTTTTT
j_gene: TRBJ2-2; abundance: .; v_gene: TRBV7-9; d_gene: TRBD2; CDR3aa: CASSVGRSGLAGTGELFF; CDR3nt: TGTGCCAGCAGCGTCGGGAGATCTGGACTAGCAGGCACCGGGGAGCTGTTTTTT
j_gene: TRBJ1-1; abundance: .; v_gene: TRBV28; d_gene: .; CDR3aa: CASSQDQGWTEAFF; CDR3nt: TGTGCCAGCAGCCAGGATCAGGGATGGACTGAAGCTTTCTTT
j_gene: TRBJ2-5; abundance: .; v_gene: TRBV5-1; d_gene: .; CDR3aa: CASSTAGAQTGTQYF; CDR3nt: TGTGCCAGCAGCACCGCAGGGGCCCAAACGGGGACCCAGTACTTC
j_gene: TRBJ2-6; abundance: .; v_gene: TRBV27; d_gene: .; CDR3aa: CASSITGQTYSGANVLTF; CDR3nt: TGTGCCAGCAGCATTACAGGGCAGACCTACTCTGGGGCCAACGTCCTGACTTTC
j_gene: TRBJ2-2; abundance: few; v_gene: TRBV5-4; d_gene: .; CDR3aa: CASSFQLAHTGELFF; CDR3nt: TGTGCCAGCAGCTTCCAACTAGCCCACACCGGGGAGCTGTTTTTT
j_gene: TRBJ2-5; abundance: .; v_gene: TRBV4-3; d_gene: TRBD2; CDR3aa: CASSQELTGRAGWETQYF; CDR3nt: TGCGCCAGCAGCCAAGAACTCACCGGGAGGGCCGGGTGGGAGACCCAGTACTTC
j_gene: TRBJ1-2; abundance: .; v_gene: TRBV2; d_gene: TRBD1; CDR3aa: CASRDRNGRWVRF; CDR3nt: TGTGCCAGCAGGGACAGGAATGGGAGATGGGTTCGCTTC
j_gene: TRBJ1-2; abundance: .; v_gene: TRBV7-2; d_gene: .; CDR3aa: CASSLAGNYGYTF; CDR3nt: TGTGCCAGCAGCTTGGCAGGGAACTATGGCTACACCTTC
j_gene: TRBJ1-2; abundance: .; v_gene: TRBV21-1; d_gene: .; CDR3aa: CASSNGGSPYGYTF; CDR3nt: TGTGCCAGCAGCAATGGGGGCAGCCCCTATGGCTACACCTTC
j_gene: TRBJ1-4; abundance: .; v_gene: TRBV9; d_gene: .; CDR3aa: CASSVITPTGEKLFF; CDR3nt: TGTGCCAGCAGCGTAATTACACCCACGGGGGAAAAACTGTTTTTT
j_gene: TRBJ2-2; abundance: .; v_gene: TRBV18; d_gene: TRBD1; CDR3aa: CASSPRTGGNTGELFF; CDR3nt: TGTGCCAGCTCACCACGGACAGGGGGGAACACCGGGGAGCTGTTTTTT
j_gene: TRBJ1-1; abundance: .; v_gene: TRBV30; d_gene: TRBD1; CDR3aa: CAWSQGVGAFF; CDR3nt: TGTGCCTGGTCCCAGGGGGTCGGGGCTTTCTTT
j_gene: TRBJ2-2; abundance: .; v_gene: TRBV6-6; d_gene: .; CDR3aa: CASSPDRVGGLNTGELFF; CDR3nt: TGTGCCAGCAGTCCAGACCGTGTCGGCGGTTTAAACACCGGGGAGCTGTTTTTT
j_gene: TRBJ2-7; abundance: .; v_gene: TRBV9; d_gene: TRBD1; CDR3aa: CASSVGTGRGPEQYF; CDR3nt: TGTGCCAGCAGCGTAGGGACAGGGAGAGGCCCCGAGCAGTACTTC
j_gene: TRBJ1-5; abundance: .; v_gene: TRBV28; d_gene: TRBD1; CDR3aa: CASGQGSQPQHF; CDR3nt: TGTGCCAGCGGACAGGGGAGTCAGCCCCAGCATTTT
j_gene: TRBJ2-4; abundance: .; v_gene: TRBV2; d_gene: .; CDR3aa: CASSAEINIQYF; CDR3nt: TGTGCCAGCAGTGCGGAGATAAACATTCAGTACTTC
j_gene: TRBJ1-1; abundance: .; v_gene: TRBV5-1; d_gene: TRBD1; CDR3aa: CASSLVKTGEAFF; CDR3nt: TGCGCCAGCAGCCTAGTCAAAACAGGGGAGGCTTTCTTT
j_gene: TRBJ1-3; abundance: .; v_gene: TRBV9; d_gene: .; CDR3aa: CASSVGSGTGNTIYF; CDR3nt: TGTGCCAGCAGCGTAGGGAGTGGAACAGGAAACACCATATATTTT
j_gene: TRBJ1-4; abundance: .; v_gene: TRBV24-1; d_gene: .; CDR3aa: CATSDPRGGREKLFF; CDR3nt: TGTGCCACCAGTGACCCCCGGGGGGGACGAGAAAAACTGTTTTTT
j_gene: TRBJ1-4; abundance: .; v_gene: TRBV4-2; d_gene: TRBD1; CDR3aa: CASSQTDRVNEKLFF; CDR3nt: TGTGCCAGCAGCCAAACGGACAGGGTAAATGAAAAACTGTTTTTT
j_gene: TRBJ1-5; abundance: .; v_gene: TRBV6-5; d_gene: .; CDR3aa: CASTTIAGQPQHF; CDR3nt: TGTGCCAGCACCACCATTGCGGGCCAGCCCCAGCATTTT
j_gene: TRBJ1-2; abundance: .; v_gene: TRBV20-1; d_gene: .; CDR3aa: CSVPPGGTF; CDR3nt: TGCAGTGTCCCTCCCGGGGGCACCTTC
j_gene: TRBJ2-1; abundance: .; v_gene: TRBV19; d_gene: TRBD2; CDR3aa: CASSINIGGGGEQFF; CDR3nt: TGTGCCAGTAGTATTAATATAGGAGGCGGGGGAGAGCAGTTCTTC
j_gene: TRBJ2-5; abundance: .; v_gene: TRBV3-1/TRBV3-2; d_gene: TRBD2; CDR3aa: CASRDSGLQETQYF; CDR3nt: TGTGCCAGCAGGGATAGCGGGCTCCAAGAGACCCAGTACTTC